Below, 9 T cell receptor beta chains from the same sample are listed, as sequenced in a study of blood T cell repertoires in COVID-19. Assay: immunoSEQ multiplex PCR; the TCRdb copy retains only in-frame clones and omits some. The sample consists of 65,000 to 90,000 clones, about 90% of them appearing once. Sequencing was done on a sample of peripheral blood. The source is a woman in her fifties or sixties with active or convalescent COVID-19.

This chain uses TRBV13 with TRBJ2-3, with 10 bases matching TRBD2. CDR1 is PRHDT, CDR2 FYEKMQ, per germline (reference sequence). V dropped 5 bases and J dropped 0; count of bases not matched to a gene: 5. The CDR3 extends over 16 amino acids. The CDR3 DNA follows: TGTGCCAGCAGCAGAATAGCGGGGGGAAGCACAGATACGCAGTATTTT. Translation: CASSRIAGGSTDTQYF.

The chain uses TRBV19 and TRBJ1-1; 8 bases align to TRBD1. CDR1 is LNHDA and CDR2 is SQIVND in the germline V gene (reference sequence). The J segment lost 4 bases and the V segment lost 6 bases, leaving 1 base of the junction unmatched. The length of the CDR3 is 12 residues. For the CDR3, the DNA is TGTGCCAGTAGGACAGGGGCCACTGAAGCTTTCTTT. Translating it yields CASRTGATEAFF.

This rearrangement joins TRBV7-9 to TRBJ2-2; TRBD2 is a possible D gene (6 bases). The CDR3 contains 12 residues. V dropped 4 bases and J dropped 7 bases, with 7 bases sitting between them. Germline V gene data show CDR1 as SEHNR and CDR2 as FQNEAQ (reference sequence). CDR3 in amino acids: CASSWGDGELFF. The CDR3 bases are TGTGCCAGCAGCTGGGGGGACGGGGAGCTGTTTTTT.

The V and J genes are TRBV10-1 and TRBJ1-2; TRBD1 matches 12 bases. V shed 5 bases and J 0 bases; nucleotides not matched to a gene: 4. The CDR3 length is 16 residues. CDR1 and CDR2 from the germline V gene are WNHNN and SYGVQD (reference sequence). CDR3 residues: CASSPGQGAPNYGYTF. The CDR3 bases are TGCGCCAGCAGTCCGGGACAGGGGGCTCCTAACTATGGCTACACCTTC.

V is TRBV5-4 and J is TRBJ1-1; 8 nucleotides line up with TRBD1. The ends lost 4 bases at V and 1 base at J; junction bases unmatched: 3. This CDR3 comprises 14 residues. Germline V CDR1 and CDR2: SGHNT, YYREEE (reference sequence). CDR3: CASSPGQGNTEAFF. The CDR3 region has the DNA TGTGCCAGCAGCCCCGGACAGGGGAACACTGAAGCTTTCTTT.

This chain connects TRBV2 to TRBJ1-2; TRBD1 agrees at 9 bases. V was clipped by 4 bases and J by 8 bases; unmatched bases: 5. This CDR3 region has 13 residues. Germline-derived CDR1 and CDR2 are SNHLY and FYNNEI. In nucleotides, the CDR3 is TGTGCCAGCAGTGCGGGACAGGGAAGGGGCTACACCTTC. It yields the protein CASSAGQGRGYTF.

This chain joins TRBV6-5 and TRBJ1-2, with D possibly matching TRBD1 (6 bases). Trimming removed 2 bases at V and 8 bases at J, with 15 bases between. The CDR3 extends over 14 amino acids. Germline CDR1 and CDR2: MNHEY and SVGAGI. The CDR3 DNA is TGTGCCAGCAGTTACGGGGGACAAAGAGGGGGCTACACCTTC. It yields the protein CASSYGGQRGGYTF.

This sequence joins TRBV7-6 and TRBJ2-1; D is possibly TRBD1 (6 bases). Per the germline V gene, CDR1 is SGHVS and CDR2 is FNYEAQ. This CDR3 is built from 15 residues. Deletions cut 4 bases from V and 1 base from J, with 11 bases between. The CDR3 nucleotides read TGTGCCAGCAGCTCAACAGGGCCATCCTACAATGAGCAGTTCTTC. Translating gives CASSSTGPSYNEQFF.

This chain connects TRBV5-4 to TRBJ1-1; D call uncertain. The CDR3 spans 13 residues. V gave up 2 bases and J gave up 5 bases, with 10 bases separating them. The germline CDR1 and CDR2 sequences are SGHNT and YYREEE (reference sequence). In DNA, the CDR3 is TGTGCCAGCAGCTTCGGGGTGCGAACTGAAGCTTTCTTT. It translates to CASSFGVRTEAFF.